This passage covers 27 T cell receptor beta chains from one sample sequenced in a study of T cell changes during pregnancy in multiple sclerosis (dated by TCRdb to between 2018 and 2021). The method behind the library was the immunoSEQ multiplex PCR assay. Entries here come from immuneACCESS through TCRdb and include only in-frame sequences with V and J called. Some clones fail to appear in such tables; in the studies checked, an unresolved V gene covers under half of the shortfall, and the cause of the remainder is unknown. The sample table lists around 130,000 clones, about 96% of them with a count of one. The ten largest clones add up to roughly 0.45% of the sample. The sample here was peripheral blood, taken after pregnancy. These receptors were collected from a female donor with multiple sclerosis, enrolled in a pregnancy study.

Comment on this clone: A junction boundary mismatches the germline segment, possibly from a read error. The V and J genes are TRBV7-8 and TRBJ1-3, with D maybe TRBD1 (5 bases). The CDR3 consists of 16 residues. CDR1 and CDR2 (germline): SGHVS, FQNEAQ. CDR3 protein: CVSSLTSGGSGNTIYF. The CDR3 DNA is TGTGTCAGCAGTTTGACCTCCGGGGGGTCGGGAAACACCATATATTTT.

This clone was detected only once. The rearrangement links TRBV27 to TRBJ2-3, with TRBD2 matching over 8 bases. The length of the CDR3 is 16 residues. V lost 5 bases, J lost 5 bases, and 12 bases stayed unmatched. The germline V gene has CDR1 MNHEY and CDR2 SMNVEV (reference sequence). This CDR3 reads CASSIIAGGGLDTQYF. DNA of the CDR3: TGTGCCAGCAGTATCATTGCGGGAGGCGGTTTAGATACGCAGTATTTT.

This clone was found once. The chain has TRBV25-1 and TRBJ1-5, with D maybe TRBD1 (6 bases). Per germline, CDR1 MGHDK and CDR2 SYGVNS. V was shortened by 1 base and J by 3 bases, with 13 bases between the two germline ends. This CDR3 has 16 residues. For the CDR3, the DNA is TGTGCCAGCAGTGAATGTCCGGACAGTCCCAATCAGCCCCAGCATTTT. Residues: CASSECPDSPNQPQHF.

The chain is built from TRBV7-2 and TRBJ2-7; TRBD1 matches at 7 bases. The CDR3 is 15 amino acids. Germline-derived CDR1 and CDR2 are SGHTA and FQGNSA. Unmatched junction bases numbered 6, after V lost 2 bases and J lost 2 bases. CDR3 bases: TGTGCCAGCAGCTTAATTCGTACAGGGGCCTACGAGCAGTACTTC. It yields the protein CASSLIRTGAYEQYF.

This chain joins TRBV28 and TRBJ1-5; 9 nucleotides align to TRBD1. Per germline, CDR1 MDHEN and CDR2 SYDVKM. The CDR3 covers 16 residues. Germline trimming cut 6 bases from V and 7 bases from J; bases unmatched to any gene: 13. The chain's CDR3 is CASRNRDRVYGQPQHF. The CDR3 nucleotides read TGTGCCAGCAGAAACCGGGACAGGGTTTACGGCCAGCCCCAGCATTTT.

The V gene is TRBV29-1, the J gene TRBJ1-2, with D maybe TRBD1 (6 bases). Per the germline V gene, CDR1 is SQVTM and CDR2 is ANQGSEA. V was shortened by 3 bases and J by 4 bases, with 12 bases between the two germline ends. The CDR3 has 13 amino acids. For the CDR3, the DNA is TGCAGCGTTGACGTGGACAGTACCTATGGCTACACCTTC. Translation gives CSVDVDSTYGYTF.

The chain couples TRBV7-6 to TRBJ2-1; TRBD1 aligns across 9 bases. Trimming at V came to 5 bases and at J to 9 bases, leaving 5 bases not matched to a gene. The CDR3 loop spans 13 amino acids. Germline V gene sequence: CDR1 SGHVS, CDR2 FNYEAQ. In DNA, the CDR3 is TGTGCCAGCAGCCCAACAGGGGGCGGTGAGCAGTTCTTC. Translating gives CASSPTGGGEQFF.

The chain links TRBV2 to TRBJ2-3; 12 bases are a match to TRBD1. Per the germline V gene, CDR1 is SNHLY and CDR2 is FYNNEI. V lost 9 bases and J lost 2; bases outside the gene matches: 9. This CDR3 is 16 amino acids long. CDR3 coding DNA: TGTGCCAGTAGGGGACAGGGGGCAATAATCACAGATACGCAGTATTTT. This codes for CASRGQGAIITDTQYF.

The CDR3 protein is CASSLVTGRHPGELFF. DNA of the CDR3: TGCGCCAGCAGCTTGGTAACGGGAAGACACCCCGGGGAGCTGTTTTTT. This chain uses TRBV5-1 with TRBJ2-2; TRBD2 is a possible D gene (5 bases). This CDR3 contains 16 residues. Trimming took off 0 bases at V and 6 bases at J, with 15 bases between the two ends. In germline, CDR1 is SGHRS, CDR2 YFSETQ. The full variable domain, with the rest looked up from reference TRBV5-1 and TRBJ2-2, is KAGVTQTPRYLIKTRGQQVTLSCSPISGHRSVSWYQQTPGQGLQFLFEYFSETQRNKGNFPGRFSGRQFSNSRSEMNVSTLELGDSALYLCASSLVTGRHPGELFFGEGSRLTVL.

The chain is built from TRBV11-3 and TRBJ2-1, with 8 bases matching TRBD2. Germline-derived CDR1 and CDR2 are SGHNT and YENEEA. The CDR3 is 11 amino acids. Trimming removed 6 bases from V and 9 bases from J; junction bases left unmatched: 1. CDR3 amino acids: CASSLAGEQFF. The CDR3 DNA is TGTGCCAGCAGTCTAGCGGGTGAGCAGTTCTTC.

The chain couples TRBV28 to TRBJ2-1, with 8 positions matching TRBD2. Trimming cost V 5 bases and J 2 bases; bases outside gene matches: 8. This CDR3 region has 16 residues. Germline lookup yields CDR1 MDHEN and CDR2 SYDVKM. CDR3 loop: CASSPALGRAYNEQFF. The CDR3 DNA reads TGTGCCAGCAGTCCGGCCCTCGGGAGGGCCTACAATGAGCAGTTCTTC. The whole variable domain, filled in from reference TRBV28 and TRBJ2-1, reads DVKVTQSSRYLVKRTGEKVFLECVQDMDHENMFWYRQDPGLGLRLIYFSYDVKMKEKGDIPEGYSVSREKKERFSLILESASTNQTSMYLCASSPALGRAYNEQFFGPGTRLTVL.

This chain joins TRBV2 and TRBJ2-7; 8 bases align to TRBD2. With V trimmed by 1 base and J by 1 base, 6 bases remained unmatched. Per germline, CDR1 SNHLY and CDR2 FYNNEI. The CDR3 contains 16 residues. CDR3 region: CASSEGSGISSYEQYF. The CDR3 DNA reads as TGTGCCAGCAGTGAAGGTAGCGGGATCTCATCCTACGAGCAGTACTTC.

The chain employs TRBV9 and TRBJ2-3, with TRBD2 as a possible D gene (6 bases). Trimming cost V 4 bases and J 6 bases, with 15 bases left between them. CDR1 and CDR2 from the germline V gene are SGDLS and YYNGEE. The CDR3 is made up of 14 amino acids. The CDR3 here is CASSPRTGGDTQYF. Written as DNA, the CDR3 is TGTGCCAGCAGCCCACGGACTGGGGGGGATACGCAGTATTTT.

The CDR3 sequence is CASSRTEGGETQYF. For the CDR3, the DNA is TGTGCCAGTAGTAGGACAGAAGGGGGAGAGACCCAGTACTTC. The chain employs TRBV19 and TRBJ2-5; tentatively, D is TRBD1 (6 bases). In germline, CDR1 is LNHDA, CDR2 SQIVND (reference sequence). The CDR3 is made up of 14 amino acids. V lost 4 bases, J lost 4 bases, and 13 bases lay in between.

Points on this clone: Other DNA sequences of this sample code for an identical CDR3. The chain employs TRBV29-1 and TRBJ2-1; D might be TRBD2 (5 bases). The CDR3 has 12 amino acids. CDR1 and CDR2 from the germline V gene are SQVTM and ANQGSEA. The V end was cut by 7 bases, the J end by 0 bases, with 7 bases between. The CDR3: CSASSSYNEQFF. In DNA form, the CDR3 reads TGCAGCGCTAGCTCCTCCTACAATGAGCAGTTCTTC.

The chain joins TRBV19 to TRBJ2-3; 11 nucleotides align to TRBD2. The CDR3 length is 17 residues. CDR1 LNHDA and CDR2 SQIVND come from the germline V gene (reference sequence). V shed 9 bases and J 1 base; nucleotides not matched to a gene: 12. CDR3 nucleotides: TGTGCCAGCCGGACGGTAGCGGGAGGGCCGGGCACAGATACGCAGTATTTT. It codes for CASRTVAGGPGTDTQYF.

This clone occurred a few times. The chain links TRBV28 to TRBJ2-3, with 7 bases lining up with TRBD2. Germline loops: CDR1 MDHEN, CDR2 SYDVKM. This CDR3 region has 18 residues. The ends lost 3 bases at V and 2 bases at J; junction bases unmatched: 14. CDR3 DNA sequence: TGTGCCAGCAGTTTCCCCTTCAGCATGGCGGGGGACACAGATACGCAGTATTTT. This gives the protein CASSFPFSMAGDTDTQYF.

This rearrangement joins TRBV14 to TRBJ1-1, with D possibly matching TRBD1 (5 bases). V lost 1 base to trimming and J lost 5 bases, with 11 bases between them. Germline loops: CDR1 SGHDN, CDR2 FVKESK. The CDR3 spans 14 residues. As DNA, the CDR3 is TGTGCCAGCAGCCAAGTGGCAGGGCGGACTGAAGCTTTCTTT. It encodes CASSQVAGRTEAFF.

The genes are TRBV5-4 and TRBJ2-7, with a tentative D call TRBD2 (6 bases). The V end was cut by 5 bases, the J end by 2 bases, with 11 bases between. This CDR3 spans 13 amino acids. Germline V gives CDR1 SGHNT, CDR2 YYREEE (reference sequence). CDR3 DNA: TGTGCCAGCAGGGGGGGACCAACCTACGAGCAGTACTTC. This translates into CASRGGPTYEQYF.

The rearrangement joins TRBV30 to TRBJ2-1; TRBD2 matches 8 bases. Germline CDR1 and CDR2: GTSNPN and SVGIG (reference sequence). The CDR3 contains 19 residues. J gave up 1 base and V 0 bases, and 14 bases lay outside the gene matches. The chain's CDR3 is CAWSVRRSGIPLSYNEQFF. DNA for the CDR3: TGTGCCTGGAGTGTACGTCGTAGCGGGATCCCCTTATCCTACAATGAGCAGTTCTTC.

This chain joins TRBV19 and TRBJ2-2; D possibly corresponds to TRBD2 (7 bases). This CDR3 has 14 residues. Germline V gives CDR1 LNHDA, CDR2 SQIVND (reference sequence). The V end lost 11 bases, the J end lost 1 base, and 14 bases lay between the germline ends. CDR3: CAGRAGVNTGELFF. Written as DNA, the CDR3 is TGTGCCGGGAGGGCAGGGGTGAACACCGGGGAGCTGTTTTTT.

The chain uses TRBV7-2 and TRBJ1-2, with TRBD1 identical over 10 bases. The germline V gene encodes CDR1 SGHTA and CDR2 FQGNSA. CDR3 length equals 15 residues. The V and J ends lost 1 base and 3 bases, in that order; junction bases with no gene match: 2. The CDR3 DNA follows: TGTGCCAGCAGCTTAGTCGGACAGGGGGACTATGGCTACACCTTC. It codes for CASSLVGQGDYGYTF.

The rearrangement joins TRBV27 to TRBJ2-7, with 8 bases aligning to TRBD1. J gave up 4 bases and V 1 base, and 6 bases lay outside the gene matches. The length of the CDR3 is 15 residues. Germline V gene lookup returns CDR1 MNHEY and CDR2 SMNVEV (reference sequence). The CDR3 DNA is TGTGCCAGCAGTTTATTCGCAGGGGGCGCGTACGAGCAGTACTTC. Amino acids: CASSLFAGGAYEQYF.

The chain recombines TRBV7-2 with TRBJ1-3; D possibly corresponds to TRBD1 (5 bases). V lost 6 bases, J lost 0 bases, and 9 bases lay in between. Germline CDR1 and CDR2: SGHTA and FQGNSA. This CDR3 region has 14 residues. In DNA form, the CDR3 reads TGTGCCAGCAGTAAGGGGATCTCTGGAAACACCATATATTTT. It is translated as CASSKGISGNTIYF.

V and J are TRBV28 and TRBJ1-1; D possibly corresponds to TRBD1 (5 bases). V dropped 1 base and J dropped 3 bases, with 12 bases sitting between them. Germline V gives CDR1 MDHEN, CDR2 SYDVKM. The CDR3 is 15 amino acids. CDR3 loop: CASSLSAGLDTEAFF. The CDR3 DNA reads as TGTGCCAGCAGTTTATCGGCAGGGTTGGACACTGAAGCTTTCTTT. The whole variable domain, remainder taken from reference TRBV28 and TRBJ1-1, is DVKVTQSSRYLVKRTGEKVFLECVQDMDHENMFWYRQDPGLGLRLIYFSYDVKMKEKGDIPEGYSVSREKKERFSLILESASTNQTSMYLCASSLSAGLDTEAFFGQGTRLTVV.

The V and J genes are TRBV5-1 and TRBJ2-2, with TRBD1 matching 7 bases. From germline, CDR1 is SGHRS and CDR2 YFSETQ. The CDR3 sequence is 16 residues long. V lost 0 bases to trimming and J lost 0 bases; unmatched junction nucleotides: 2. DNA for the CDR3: TGCGCCAGCAGCTTGGGTGGGACAGCGAACACCGGGGAGCTGTTTTTT. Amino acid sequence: CASSLGGTANTGELFF.

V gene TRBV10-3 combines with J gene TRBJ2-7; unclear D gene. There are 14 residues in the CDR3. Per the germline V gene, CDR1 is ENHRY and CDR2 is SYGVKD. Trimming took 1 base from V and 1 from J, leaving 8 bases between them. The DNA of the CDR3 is TGTGCCATCAGTGAGTTATCAGGTTCCTACGAGCAGTACTTC. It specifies CAISELSGSYEQYF.